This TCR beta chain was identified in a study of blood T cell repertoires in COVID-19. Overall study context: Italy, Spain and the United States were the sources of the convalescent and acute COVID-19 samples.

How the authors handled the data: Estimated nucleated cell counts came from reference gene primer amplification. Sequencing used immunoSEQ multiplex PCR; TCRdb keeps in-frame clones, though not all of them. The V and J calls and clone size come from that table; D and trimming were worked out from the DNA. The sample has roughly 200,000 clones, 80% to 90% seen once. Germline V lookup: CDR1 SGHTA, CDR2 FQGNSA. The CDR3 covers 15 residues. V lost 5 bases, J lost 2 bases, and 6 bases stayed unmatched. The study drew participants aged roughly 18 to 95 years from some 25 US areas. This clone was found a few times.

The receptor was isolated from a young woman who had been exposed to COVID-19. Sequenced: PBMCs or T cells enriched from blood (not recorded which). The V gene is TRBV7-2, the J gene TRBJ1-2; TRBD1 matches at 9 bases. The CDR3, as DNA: TGTGCCAGCAGCGGACGACAGGGGGGGAACTATGGCTACACCTTC. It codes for CASSGRQGGNYGYTF. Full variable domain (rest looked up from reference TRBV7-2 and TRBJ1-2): GAGVSQSPSNKVTEKGKDVELRCDPISGHTALYWYRQSLGQGLEFLIYFQGNSAPDKSGLPSDRFSAERTGGSVSTLTIQRTQQEDSAVYLCASSGRQGGNYGYTFGSGTRLTVV.